The 29 T cell receptor beta chains below were found in one sample sequenced in a study of blood T cells in healthy people across ages. Through a sample-barcoded 5' primer and a J-beta primer mix, a second PCR was run for roughly 7 to 11 cycles. One entry per CDR3 protein results from TCRdb running MiXCR on the 5' RACE reads. The sample records roughly 570,000 distinct CDR3 sequences, 27% being singletons. The sample taken for sequencing was blood. The receptors derive from a woman between 65 and 79 years old in good health.

This clonotype has more than one count but fewer than ten. The V gene is TRBV4-3, the J gene TRBJ2-1, with D perhaps matching TRBD1 or TRBD2 (5 bases each). This CDR3 region has 18 residues. The germline V gene has CDR1 LGHNA and CDR2 YSLEER. Trimming took off 0 bases at V and 0 bases at J, with 15 bases between the two ends. DNA of the CDR3: TGCGCCAGCAGCCAAGATCCTAACGGGGCATCCTCCTACAATGAGCAGTTCTTC. It yields the protein CASSQDPNGASSYNEQFF.

The V and J genes are TRBV11-2 and TRBJ2-3; D perhaps matches TRBD1 (6 bases). Trimming removed 0 bases from V and 2 bases from J, with 9 bases in between. Germline V lookup: CDR1 SGHAT, CDR2 FQNNGV. The CDR3 is 15 amino acids. In DNA form, the CDR3 reads TGTGCCAGCAGCTTAGATGGACAGACCACAGATACGCAGTATTTT. It specifies CASSLDGQTTDTQYF.

The table lists this clonotype with many counts. One end of the junction varies from germline; a read error may be responsible. The V and J genes are TRBV5-1 and TRBJ2-5, with 7 bases fitting TRBD2. Germline V gene data show CDR1 as SGHRS and CDR2 as YFSETQ. CDR3 length: 13 residues. The CDR3 loop reads CASSLWGGETQYF. In DNA, the CDR3 is TGTGCCAGCAGTTTATGGGGAGGGGAGACCCAGTACTTC.

The chain has TRBV12-3 or TRBV12-4 and TRBJ2-1; possibly TRBD1 for D (6 bases). There are 15 residues in the CDR3. Between the trimmed V and J ends, which lost 2 bases and 0 bases, there was a span of 8 bases. The CDR3: CASSLQQGSYNEQFF. In nucleotides, the CDR3 is TGTGCCAGCAGTTTACAACAGGGCTCCTACAATGAGCAGTTCTTC.

In this sample, this clonotype turned up a few times. The V gene is TRBV7-9, the J gene TRBJ1-4; D is perhaps TRBD1 (5 bases). Trimming took off 5 bases at V and 3 bases at J, with 13 bases between the two ends. Germline assignment: CDR1 SEHNR and CDR2 FQNEAQ (reference sequence). The length of the CDR3 is 15 residues. This CDR3 reads CASSQDRSSNEKLFF. As DNA, the CDR3 is TGTGCCAGCAGCCAAGACAGAAGCTCTAATGAAAAACTGTTTTTT.

The V gene is TRBV20-1, the J gene TRBJ2-5; TRBD1 matches 9 bases. Germline CDR1 reads DFQATT; CDR2 reads SNEGSKA (reference sequence). Trimming removed 4 bases from V and 3 bases from J; junction bases left unmatched: 6. CDR3 length equals 14 residues. CDR3 nucleotides: TGCAGTGCTACCCGGACAGGGGAGGAAGAGACCCAGTACTTC. Its protein is CSATRTGEEETQYF.

This chain connects TRBV20-1 to TRBJ1-1; D unresolved. The germline gives CDR1 DFQATT, CDR2 SNEGSKA (reference sequence). The CDR3 runs to 13 residues. Trimming removed 3 bases at V and 0 bases at J, with 8 bases between. CDR3 sequence (DNA): TGCAGTGCTAGCGGGGATATGAACACTGAAGCTTTCTTT. It translates to CSASGDMNTEAFF.

V usage is TRBV20-1 and J usage is TRBJ1-4; D ambiguous. CDR1 DFQATT and CDR2 SNEGSKA come from the germline V gene (reference sequence). The CDR3 consists of 14 residues. V shed 4 bases and J shed 3 bases, with 12 bases lying between them. This CDR3 reads CSAILGPSNEKLFF. CDR3 coding DNA: TGCAGTGCTATCCTTGGTCCATCTAATGAAAAACTGTTTTTT.

The table lists this clonotype with a few counts. The rearrangement uses TRBV7-2 and TRBJ2-1, with D perhaps matching TRBD1 (6 bases). The CDR3 covers 14 residues. The germline CDR1 and CDR2 sequences are SGHTA and FQGNSA. V was pared by 5 bases and J by 6 bases, with 14 bases between. Here the CDR3 DNA reads TGTGCCAGCAGCCCGTCGCAAGGGGGCAATGAGCAGTTCTTC. It yields the protein CASSPSQGGNEQFF.

This rearrangement joins TRBV20-1 to TRBJ1-6, with D possibly being TRBD1 (5 bases). The CDR3 length is 16 residues. Germline CDR1 is DFQATT and CDR2 is SNEGSKA (reference sequence). Deletions cut 0 bases from V and 9 bases from J, with 18 bases between. CDR3 in amino acids: CSARDNRGRVSSPLHF. In nucleotides, the CDR3 is TGCAGTGCTAGAGATAATCGTGGCAGGGTGAGTTCACCCCTCCACTTT.

This clonotype was seen a handful of times. A junction end diverges from the germline sequence, so it may reflect a read error. The chain joins TRBV4-2 to TRBJ2-7, with 7 bases that match TRBD1. With the DNA end fitting TRBJ2-1 better, the J assignment may be wrong. CDR1 and CDR2 from the germline V gene are LGHNA and YNFKEQ. The CDR3 consists of 14 residues. This chain's CDR3 is CASSPDRLYNEQFF. The CDR3 nucleotides read TGTGCCAGCAGCCCGGACAGGCTATACAATGAACAGTTCTTC.

Written as DNA, the CDR3 is TGTGCCAGCACTACCTACGGGGGTGAGCAGTACTTC. Its translation: CASTTYGGEQYF. The V and J genes are TRBV6-5 and TRBJ2-7; D is possibly TRBD2 (6 bases). This CDR3 spans 12 amino acids. Trimming cost V 7 bases and J 7 bases, with 14 bases left between them. Germline V gene data show CDR1 as MNHEY and CDR2 as SVGAGI.

This clonotype was seen a few times. The chain joins TRBV5-1 to TRBJ2-5; 7 nucleotides match TRBD2. The CDR3 is 14 residues long. Looked up from germline, CDR1 is SGHRS and CDR2 is YFSETQ. Trimming cost V 3 bases and J 5 bases; bases outside gene matches: 7. In DNA, the CDR3 is TGCGCCAGCAGCTCCGGGGGGTCTTGGGAGACCCAGTACTTC. Translated, it gives CASSSGGSWETQYF.

The chain is built from TRBV10-3 and TRBJ1-4; D possibly corresponds to TRBD1 (6 bases). The CDR3 is 15 amino acids. Trimming took 10 bases from V and 0 from J, leaving 15 bases between them. From germline, CDR1 is ENHRY and CDR2 SYGVKD. The CDR3 bases are TGTGCCACCGGGGGCGGACAGCCAACTAATGAAAAACTGTTTTTT. The encoded protein is CATGGGQPTNEKLFF.

V usage is TRBV12-3 or TRBV12-4 and J usage is TRBJ2-3; the match to TRBD2 covers 8 bases. The CDR3 consists of 15 residues. The trim removed 3 bases at V and 6 bases at J, leaving 8 bases unmatched. The CDR3, as DNA: TGTGCCAGCAGTTTGGGAGCGGGAGTCGCGGATACGCAGTATTTT. Translation: CASSLGAGVADTQYF.

This clonotype was recorded a few times. The chain employs TRBV5-1 and TRBJ2-2; D gene unclear. This CDR3 has 14 amino acids. The V and J ends lost 5 bases and 0 bases respectively, with 8 bases between them. Germline CDR1 is SGHRS and CDR2 is YFSETQ. The CDR3 loop is CASRNTANTGELFF. The CDR3 DNA sequence: TGCGCCAGCAGGAATACAGCGAACACCGGGGAGCTGTTTTTT.

CDR3 amino acids: CASSLLDTGSYEQYF. The CDR3, as DNA: TGTGCCAGCAGCTTACTTGATACAGGCTCCTACGAGCAGTACTTC. This chain connects TRBV11-1 to TRBJ2-5; perhaps TRBD1 as D (5 bases). The DNA end is a closer match to TRBJ2-7, so the J assignment may be wrong. Germline CDR1 is SGHAT and CDR2 is FQDESV (reference sequence). This CDR3 is built from 15 residues.

The chain links TRBV5-1 to TRBJ1-1; D is perhaps TRBD1 (6 bases). Trimming took off 5 bases at V and 4 bases at J, with 18 bases between the two ends. There are 15 residues in the CDR3. Germline values: CDR1 SGHRS, CDR2 YFSETQ. CDR3 nucleotide sequence: TGCGCCAGCAGTCAGACGGACAGCCGACGCACTGAAGCTTTCTTT. Protein: CASSQTDSRRTEAFF.

This clonotype was counted a few times. The chain carries TRBV24-1 and TRBJ2-5, with 12 positions matching TRBD1. The assigned J gene may be wrong: the sequence end matches TRBJ2-1 better. CDR3 length equals 16 residues. Germline V CDR1 and CDR2: KGHDR, SFDVKD. In DNA form, the CDR3 reads TGTGCCACCAGTGATACGAGGGACAGGGGGCGAAATGAGCAGTTCTTC. This codes for CATSDTRDRGRNEQFF.

In the case of this clonotype: The junction does not match germline at one end; this may be a read error. The gene calls are TRBV20-1 and TRBJ2-3; 8 bases are a match to TRBD2. The CDR3 is 15 residues long. Germline V gene lookup returns CDR1 DFQATT and CDR2 SNEGSKA (reference sequence). The chain's CDR3 is CSARERGASTDTQYF. Here the CDR3 DNA reads TGCAGTGCTAGAGAGCGGGGGGCGAGCACAGATACGCAGTATTTC.

The chain has TRBV27 and TRBJ1-1; D is undetermined. The CDR3 has 13 amino acids. CDR1 and CDR2 from the germline V gene are MNHEY and SMNVEV (reference sequence). V was clipped by 4 bases and J by 2 bases, with 8 bases between them. The CDR3 bases are TGTGCCAGCAGTTCTTTAGATAACACTGAAGCTTTCTTT. This translates into CASSSLDNTEAFF.

This clonotype was observed a few times. The chain's CDR3 is CASSLVPTETQYF. Here the CDR3 DNA reads TGCGCCAGCAGCTTGGTGCCAACGGAGACCCAGTACTTC. V gene TRBV5-1 combines with J gene TRBJ2-5; D is ambiguous. V lost 0 bases to trimming and J lost 5 bases, with 8 bases between them. The CDR3 loop spans 13 amino acids. Germline CDR1 and CDR2: SGHRS and YFSETQ.

The table lists this clonotype with a few counts. The chain carries TRBV6-2 or TRBV6-3 and TRBJ2-7, with 7 positions matching TRBD1. The trim removed 4 bases at V and 12 bases at J, leaving 6 bases unmatched. The CDR3 contains 11 residues. Looked up from germline, CDR1 is MNHEY and CDR2 is SVGEGT. CDR3 coding DNA: TGTGCCAGCAGTTGGGGACAGAAGGCGTACTTC. It is translated as CASSWGQKAYF.

The table lists this clonotype with a few counts. The chain links TRBV11-2 to TRBJ1-5; 7 bases map to TRBD1. Germline CDR1 and CDR2: SGHAT and FQNNGV. The CDR3 covers 14 residues. With V trimmed by 5 bases and J by 5 bases, 6 bases remained unmatched. CDR3 nucleotide sequence: TGTGCCAGCAGCCTGGACAGGTATGATCAGCCCCAGCATTTT. Its protein product is CASSLDRYDQPQHF.

This sequence joins TRBV10-3 and TRBJ2-4, with 9 bases identical to TRBD1. This CDR3 comprises 13 residues. Germline V gene data show CDR1 as ENHRY and CDR2 as SYGVKD. V dropped 1 base and J dropped 15; count of bases not matched to a gene: 7. Here the CDR3 reads CAISEFGDRDPYF. The CDR3 DNA is TGTGCCATCAGTGAGTTTGGGGACAGGGACCCGTACTTC.

This sequence joins TRBV4-2 and TRBJ2-7; weak D call: TRBD2 (5 bases). Germline V CDR1 and CDR2: LGHNA, YNFKEQ. The CDR3 covers 16 residues. Deletions cut 0 bases from V and 3 bases from J, with 15 bases between. The CDR3 protein is CASSQDSAARDYEQYF. Written as DNA, the CDR3 is TGTGCCAGCAGCCAAGATTCAGCGGCCCGGGACTACGAGCAGTACTTC.

The V and J genes are TRBV2 and TRBJ2-1, with TRBD1 as a possible D gene (6 bases). Germline CDR1 and CDR2: SNHLY and FYNNEI. This CDR3 is 12 amino acids long. The ends were cut back, 8 bases at V and 4 bases at J, with 9 bases in the middle. The CDR3 DNA reads TGTGCCAGCTCCGGGACATACAATGAGCAGTTCTTC. Amino acids: CASSGTYNEQFF.

V usage is TRBV30 and J usage is TRBJ1-2; D is unclear. This CDR3 has 11 residues. The ends were cut back, 7 bases at V and 1 base at J, with 7 bases in the middle. CDR1 is GTSNPN and CDR2 is SVGIG in the germline V gene (reference sequence). CDR3 sequence: CASDLNYGYTF. The CDR3 DNA sequence: TGTGCCTCGGACCTTAACTATGGCTACACCTTC.

V usage is TRBV5-1 and J usage is TRBJ2-7; the D is unclear. The CDR3 loop spans 15 amino acids. Germline V lookup: CDR1 SGHRS, CDR2 YFSETQ. V was pared by 0 bases and J by 0 bases, with 10 bases between. The CDR3 loop is CASSLDTISSYEQYF. CDR3 in DNA: TGCGCCAGCAGCTTGGATACAATTAGCTCCTACGAGCAGTACTTC.